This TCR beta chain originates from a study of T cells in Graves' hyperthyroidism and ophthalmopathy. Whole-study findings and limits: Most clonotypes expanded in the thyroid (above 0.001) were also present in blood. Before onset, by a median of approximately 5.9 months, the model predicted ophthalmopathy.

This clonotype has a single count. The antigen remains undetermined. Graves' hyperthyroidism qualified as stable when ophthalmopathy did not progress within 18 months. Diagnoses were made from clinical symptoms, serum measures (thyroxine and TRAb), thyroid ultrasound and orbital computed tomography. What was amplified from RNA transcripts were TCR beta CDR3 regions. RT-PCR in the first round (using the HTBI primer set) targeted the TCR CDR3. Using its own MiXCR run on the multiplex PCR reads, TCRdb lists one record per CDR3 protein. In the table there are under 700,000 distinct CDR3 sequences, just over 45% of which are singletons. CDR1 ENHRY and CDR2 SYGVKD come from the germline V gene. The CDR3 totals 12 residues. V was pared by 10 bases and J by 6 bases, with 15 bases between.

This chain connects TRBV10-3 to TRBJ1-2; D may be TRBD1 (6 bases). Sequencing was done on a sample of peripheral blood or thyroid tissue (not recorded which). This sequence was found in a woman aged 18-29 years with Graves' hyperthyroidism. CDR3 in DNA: TGTGCCAGCGAGGGGGGGATTCATGGCTACACCTTC. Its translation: CASEGGIHGYTF.